This T cell receptor (beta chain) was found in a study of cytomegalovirus exposure and HLA in healthy donors. Whole-study findings and limits: Cytomegalovirus-associated TCR beta chains were listed, numbering 150 to 200. Despite most TCR sequences being rare, some public TCRs occurred in many donors. It was reported in a later analysis that an Asian-associated ancestry cluster showed fewer N-insertions than the roughly 670-donor mean. Later on, an analysis tied approximately 17,000 TCR beta sequences to HLA alleles at 0.05 false discovery rate.

On this clone itself: No antigen is known for it. At one end, the junction sequence differs from germline, possibly due to a read error. This same CDR3 is encoded by further DNA sequences in the sample.

Researchers ran the PCR with 60 Vbeta and 13 Jbeta primers. Using immunoSEQ multiplex PCR, the repertoire was profiled, and TCRdb retains in-frame clones only, with some absent. The sample has more than 95,000 clones, 50% to 80% seen once. Per germline, CDR1 MNHNS and CDR2 SASEGT. This CDR3 comprises 14 residues. The rearrangement uses TRBV6-1 and TRBJ1-5; D is ambiguous. Material for sequencing was PBMCs. The sequence was collected from a man in his sixties in good health and CMV-seronegative. DNA of the CDR3: TGCGCCAGCAGTGACATCTATAGCAATCAGCCCCAGCATTTT. It codes for CASSDIYSNQPQHF.